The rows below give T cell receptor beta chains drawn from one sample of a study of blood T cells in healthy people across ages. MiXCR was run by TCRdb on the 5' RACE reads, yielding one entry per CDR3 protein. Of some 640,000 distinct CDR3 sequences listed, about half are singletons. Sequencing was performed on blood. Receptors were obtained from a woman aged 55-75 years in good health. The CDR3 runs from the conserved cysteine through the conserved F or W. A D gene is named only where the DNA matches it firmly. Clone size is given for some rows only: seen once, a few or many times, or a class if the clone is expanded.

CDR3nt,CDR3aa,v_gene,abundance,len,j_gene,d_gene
TGTGCCAGCAACAAAGGAACCTACGAGCAGTACTTC,CASNKGTYEQYF,TRBV9,-,12,TRBJ2-7,-
TGCGCCAGCAGCCAAGCTCCTAGCGGCAACTCCTACGAGCAGTACTTC,CASSQAPSGNSYEQYF,TRBV5-1,-,16,TRBJ2-7,TRBD2
TGTGCCAGCAGCCAAGGGATTAGCTACAATGAGCAGTTCTTC,CASSQGISYNEQFF,TRBV7-2,-,14,TRBJ2-1,-
TGCAGCGTTGGGGGGACCCAGCGTACTGAGCAGTACTTC,CSVGGTQRTEQYF,TRBV29-1,many,13,TRBJ2-5,-
TGCAGCGCCCGCACAGGGGATTCCTCACCCCTCCACTTT,CSARTGDSSPLHF,TRBV29-1,few,13,TRBJ1-6,TRBD1
TGCAGCACCTTCCCCGGGGGGGGGGATGAGCAGTTCTTC,CSTFPGGGDEQFF,TRBV29-1,-,13,TRBJ2-1,TRBD2
TGTGCCAGCACTAGAGGAGGTGGGGACAGAGCCTACGAGCAGTACTTC,CASTRGGGDRAYEQYF,TRBV28,-,16,TRBJ2-7,TRBD1
TGTGCCAGCAGTTTTCCCGGGAACCCATACGAGCAGTACTTC,CASSFPGNPYEQYF,TRBV27,few,14,TRBJ2-7,-
TGCGCCAGCAGCTCCGTGGACAGGGGGGATGAGCAGTTCTTC,CASSSVDRGDEQFF,TRBV5-1,-,14,TRBJ2-1,TRBD1
TGCAGTGCAATAGCGGGAGGGGCCTACAATGAGCAGTTCTTC,CSAIAGGAYNEQFF,TRBV20-1,few,14,TRBJ2-1,TRBD2
TGTGCCAGCAGATCTGGGCCAGGAGGACTGTTTTTT,CASRSGPGGLFF,TRBV11-2,-,12,TRBJ1-4,-
TGCGCCAGCAGCTCCTGGCCAGGGGGGTACAATGAGCAGTTCTTC,CASSSWPGGYNEQFF,TRBV5-1,-,15,TRBJ2-1,-
TGTGCCAGCAGTTACCAAGTCCCAGATACGCAGTATTTT,CASSYQVPDTQYF,TRBV6-7,-,13,TRBJ2-3,-
TGCGCCAGCAGCCAAGAATTTGTAGGAATAAGCTCCTACAATAAGCAGTTCTTC,CASSQEFVGISSYNKQFF,TRBV4-3,-,18,TRBJ2-1,-
TGTGCCAGCAGCCGGTGGACGGGAGAGACCCAGTACTTC,CASSRWTGETQYF,TRBV11-2,-,13,TRBJ2-5,-
TGTGCCACCAGCAGAGTAAGAGCGATTAATGAAAAACTGTTTTTT,CATSRVRAINEKLFF,TRBV15,-,15,TRBJ1-4,-
TGTGCCAGCAGCCGGGGTGACCAAAACATTCAGTACTTC,CASSRGDQNIQYF,TRBV3-1,-,13,TRBJ2-4,-
TGCAGTGCTAGGGATAGCGGGAGTGTCTATGAGCAGTTCTTC,CSARDSGSVYEQFF,TRBV20-1,many,14,TRBJ2-1,TRBD2
TGCGCCAGCAGGCGAGCGGGAGTCGACACAGATACGCAGTATTTT,CASRRAGVDTDTQYF,TRBV5-1,few,15,TRBJ2-3,TRBD2
TGTGCCGCGGGGACTAGCGGGCAAGAGACCCAGTACTTC,CAAGTSGQETQYF,TRBV10-3,few,13,TRBJ2-5,TRBD2
TGTGCCAGCAGTTACTTGGGCAACGGAGGCTATGGCTACACCTTC,CASSYLGNGGYGYTF,TRBV6-2/TRBV6-3,few,15,TRBJ1-2,-
TGCAGTGGTCCGGGACAGGGGGCCTATGGCTACACCTTC,CSGPGQGAYGYTF,TRBV20-1,-,13,TRBJ1-2,TRBD1
TGTGCCAGCAGCTTAGCAGGGGGGGCAAGCGAGACCCAGTACTTC,CASSLAGGASETQYF,TRBV7-2,-,15,TRBJ2-5,-
TGTGCCAGCAGCCAAGCGGGTCTAGCGGAGTTCTTC,CASSQAGLAEFF,TRBV14,-,12,TRBJ2-1,TRBD2
TGTGCCAGCAGCTTCGGGACAGGGAGAGATCAGCCCCAGCATTTT,CASSFGTGRDQPQHF,TRBV11-2,-,15,TRBJ1-5,TRBD1
TGCGCCAGCAGCCCAGGGGCAGAAACAGATACGCAGTATTTT,CASSPGAETDTQYF,TRBV5-1,-,14,TRBJ2-3,-
TGTGCCAGCAGCGCTACAGGGGCCGGGGAGCTGTTTTTT,CASSATGAGELFF,TRBV7-9,-,13,TRBJ2-2,TRBD1
TGTGCCAGCTCGGTAAGGGAACTCAAGAGGGAGCAGTACTTC,CASSVRELKREQYF,TRBV18,-,14,TRBJ2-7,-
TGCAGTGCTAGAGATAGGACAGAGAGCACAGATACGCAGTATTTT,CSARDRTESTDTQYF,TRBV20-1,few,15,TRBJ2-3,-
TGCAGTGCTAGACGCTATCTGGGTAACACCGGGGAGCAGTTTTTT,CSARRYLGNTGEQFF,TRBV20-1,-,15,TRBJ2-2,-
TGCAGCGTTGGTTCAGGGGGTGTTAGCTATGGCTACACCTTC,CSVGSGGVSYGYTF,TRBV29-1,few,14,TRBJ1-2,TRBD1
TGTGCCAGCAGTCCCCTCGTCAATTCCGGGGAGCTGTTTTTT,CASSPLVNSGELFF,TRBV27,once,14,TRBJ2-2,-
TGTGCCAGCAGCTTGGACATCGGAAACACCGGGGAGCTGTTTTTT,CASSLDIGNTGELFF,TRBV7-9,-,15,TRBJ2-2,-
TGTGCCAGCAGCCAAGACGGGGACAGGGTTCGCGAGCAGTACTTC,CASSQDGDRVREQYF,TRBV4-2,-,15,TRBJ2-7,TRBD1
TGCGCCAGCAGCGGTTCTCTAGCGGGAGGGCTGGGAGATACGCAGTATTTT,CASSGSLAGGLGDTQYF,TRBV4-3,many,17,TRBJ2-3,TRBD2
TGTGCCAGCAGCGTCGGGACTAGAAGACAAGAGACCCAGTACTTC,CASSVGTRRQETQYF,TRBV9,few,15,TRBJ2-5,TRBD2
TGCGCCAGCAGCCAAGATCTCGGGGTAACACGGGAAAAACTGTTTTTT,CASSQDLGVTREKLFF,TRBV4-3,-,16,TRBJ1-4,-
TGTGCCAGCAGTCAAACACGGCGAAGCACAGATACGCAGTATTTT,CASSQTRRSTDTQYF,TRBV7-2,-,15,TRBJ2-3,-
TGCGCCAGCAGCCAAGATTTGGCCGGAGGACGTGAAGCTTTCTTT,CASSQDLAGGREAFF,TRBV4-1,-,15,TRBJ1-1,-
TGTGCCAGCAGCCCAGGACTAGCGGGGATAGACGAGCAGTACTTC,CASSPGLAGIDEQYF,TRBV7-2,few,15,TRBJ2-7,TRBD2
TGCAGCGTTGAAATGGCAGAAAGAGGGGGTGGCTACACCTTC,CSVEMAERGGGYTF,TRBV29-1,few,14,TRBJ1-2,-
TGTGCCAGCAGGCTGGATCTTAAAAACATTCAGTACTTC,CASRLDLKNIQYF,TRBV12-3/TRBV12-4,-,13,TRBJ2-4,-
TGCAGCGTTGAAGATCAGGCTAGCGGGAGGGTTAGTGAGCAGTACTTC,CSVEDQASGRVSEQYF,TRBV29-1,-,16,TRBJ2-5,TRBD2
TGTGCCAGCAGCCAAGGGGGGGGTCACCGGGACACCGTAAACATTCAGTACTTC,CASSQGGGHRDTVNIQYF,TRBV4-2,-,18,TRBJ2-4,-